Presented here are 7 T cell receptor beta chains from one specimen sequenced in a study of CD8 T cells in Susac syndrome. RNA in amounts of about 0.5 to 1 ug was reverse transcribed with random hexamers. TCRdb analysed the immunoSEQ multiplex PCR reads with MiXCR anew, one entry per CDR3 protein. The sample comprises fewer than 200,000 distinct CDR3 sequences, 90% to 95% of which are singletons, and 0.075% to 0.095% rests with the top ten. Sequencing was performed on CD4+ T cells from PBMCs. These receptors were collected from a human donor with Susac syndrome.

The chain has TRBV19 and TRBJ2-1, with D tentatively TRBD1 or TRBD2 (5 bases each). There are 16 residues in the CDR3. Germline-derived CDR1 and CDR2 are LNHDA and SQIVND (reference sequence). V lost 3 bases to trimming and J lost 8 bases, with 20 bases between them. CDR3 loop: CASSMSGPILFYEQFF. In nucleotides, the CDR3 is TGTGCCAGTAGTATGTCGGGACCGATTTTATTTTATGAGCAGTTCTTC.

The gene calls are TRBV12-5 and TRBJ1-6; TRBD1 agrees at 11 bases. Germline lookup yields CDR1 LGHNT and CDR2 FRNRAP. V trimming: 6 bases; J trimming: 11 bases; junction bases outside the gene matches: 6. This CDR3 has 14 amino acids. CDR3 amino acids: CASGSGTGGTPLHF. CDR3 bases: TGTGCTAGTGGATCCGGGACAGGGGGGACACCCCTCCACTTT. The entire variable domain, with the rest obtained from reference TRBV12-5 and TRBJ1-6, is as follows: DARVTQTPRHKVTEMGQEVTMRCQPILGHNTVFWYRQTMMQGLELLAYFRNRAPLDDSGMPKDRFSAEMPDATLATLKIQPSEPRDSAVYFCASGSGTGGTPLHFGNGTRLTVT.

This rearrangement joins TRBV2 to TRBJ2-6, with a possible D match to TRBD1 (6 bases). The CDR3 loop spans 14 amino acids. Germline V CDR1 and CDR2: SNHLY, FYNNEI. V lost 7 bases, J lost 2 bases, and 9 bases lay in between. The CDR3 DNA sequence: TGTGCCAGCAAGGGGGTTGCTGGGGCCAACGTCCTGACTTTC. The encoded protein is CASKGVAGANVLTF.

Written as DNA, the CDR3 is TGTGCCAGCAGCATTAACAGGGGAGTCTATGGCTACACCTTC. Amino acid sequence: CASSINRGVYGYTF. The chain uses TRBV5-4 and TRBJ1-2; TRBD1 aligns across 7 bases. CDR1 and CDR2 from the germline V gene are SGHNT and YYREEE (reference sequence). The V gene end was trimmed by 4 bases and the J gene end by 4 bases; junction bases not matched to a gene: 7. The length of the CDR3 is 14 residues.

V and J are TRBV10-3 and TRBJ2-7; D perhaps matches TRBD1 (6 bases). CDR1 and CDR2 (germline): ENHRY, SYGVKD. V was shortened by 6 bases and J by 7 bases, with 10 bases between the two germline ends. The CDR3 is 11 residues long. Here the CDR3 DNA reads TGTGCCATCAGAGGGACAAGGGAGCAGTACTTC. This sequence encodes CAIRGTREQYF.

The chain joins TRBV24-1 to TRBJ2-3; 8 bases fit TRBD1. J lost 0 bases, V lost 4 bases, and 8 bases had no gene match. Germline assignment: CDR1 KGHDR and CDR2 SFDVKD. This CDR3 region has 17 residues. The CDR3 DNA reads as TGTGCCACCAGTGACTCGGCCGGACAGGGCAGCACAGATACGCAGTATTTT. Translated: CATSDSAGQGSTDTQYF.

Written as DNA, the CDR3 is TGCAGCGTTGAAGGGGGGACCTACGAGCAGTACTTC. Residues: CSVEGGTYEQYF. The chain couples TRBV29-1 to TRBJ2-7, with D perhaps being TRBD1 or TRBD2 (5 bases each). Per the germline V gene, CDR1 is SQVTM and CDR2 is ANQGSEA. The length of the CDR3 is 12 residues. Trimming left V 1 base short and J 2 bases short, with 6 bases between.